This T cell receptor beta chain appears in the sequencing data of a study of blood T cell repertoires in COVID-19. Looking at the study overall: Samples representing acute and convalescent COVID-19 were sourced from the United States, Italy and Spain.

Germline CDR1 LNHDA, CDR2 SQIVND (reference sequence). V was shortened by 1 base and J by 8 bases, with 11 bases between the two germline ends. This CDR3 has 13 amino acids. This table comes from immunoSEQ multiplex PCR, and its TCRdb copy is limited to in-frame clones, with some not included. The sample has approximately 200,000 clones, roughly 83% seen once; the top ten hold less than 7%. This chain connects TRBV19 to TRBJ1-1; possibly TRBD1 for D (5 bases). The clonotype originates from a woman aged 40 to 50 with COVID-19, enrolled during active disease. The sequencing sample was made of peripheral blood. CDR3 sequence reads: CASSIGQGSEAFF. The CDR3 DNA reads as TGTGCCAGTAGTATAGGTCAGGGATCGGAAGCTTTCTTT.